This T cell receptor (beta chain) comes out of a study of cytomegalovirus exposure and HLA in healthy donors. Overall study findings and caveats: Researchers reported in a later analysis that a missense DCLRE1C variant was tied to TCR beta V- and J-gene trimming.

The PCR had 60 Vbeta and 13 Jbeta primers. Generated by immunoSEQ multiplex PCR, the TCRdb table keeps only in-frame clones and is missing some. The sample includes a few hundred thousand clones, over 75% of them seen just once. As to this clone: The antigen remains undetermined.

Trimming took 5 bases from V and 5 from J; bases not matched to a gene: 10. The germline V gene has CDR1 MNHEY and CDR2 SMNVEV (reference sequence). CDR3 length equals 15 residues. The material sequenced was PBMCs. The origin of this receptor is a girl aged 2-9 years in good health and CMV-seronegative. V gene TRBV27 combines with J gene TRBJ1-2, with 8 bases lining up with TRBD1. In DNA, the CDR3 is TGTGCCAGCAGTGCCCAAATACAGGGGGTTTATGGCTACACCTTC. Translation: CASSAQIQGVYGYTF.